A selection of T cell receptor beta chains follows, all from one sample in a study of blood T cells in healthy people across ages. TCRdb reprocessed the 5' RACE reads via MiXCR and lists one record per CDR3 protein. Of about 570,000 distinct CDR3 sequences in the sample, 27% were seen once. The sample comprised blood. The receptors come from a woman aged 70 to 79 in good health. CDR3s include the opening cysteine and the closing phenylalanine or tryptophan. The D gene is left open where the match is weak. Size is omitted from some rows. Given values are once, few, many or a class for expanded clones.

.,TRBJ1-2,.,TRBV7-9,CASSLLAGMEGYTF,TGTGCCAGCAGCTTATTAGCGGGGATGGAAGGCTACACCTTC
.,TRBJ2-2,.,TRBV4-2,CASSPIRNTGELFF,TGTGCCAGCAGCCCGATCCGGAACACCGGGGAGCTGTTTTTT
.,TRBJ2-5,.,TRBV20-1,CSARDGSGLETQYF,TGCAGTGCTAGAGATGGTAGCGGACTCGAAACCCAGTACTTC
.,TRBJ1-2,.,TRBV7-2,CASTSGGPPIYGYTF,TGTGCCAGCACGAGCGGCGGGCCGCCGATCTATGGCTACACCTTC
TRBD2,TRBJ2-4,many,TRBV7-2,CASSLSGGQDQYF,TGTGCCAGCAGCTTGAGCGGGGGCCAAGATCAGTACTTC
.,TRBJ1-2,few,TRBV4-3,CASSLWGAGMNGYTF,TGCGCCAGCAGCCTCTGGGGGGCAGGGATGAATGGCTACACCTTC
TRBD1,TRBJ2-2,once,TRBV5-1,CASSLVADRDPGELFF,TGCGCCAGCAGCTTGGTGGCGGACAGGGACCCCGGGGAGCTGTTTTTT
TRBD2,TRBJ2-4,few,TRBV20-1,CSARGGNKNIQYF,TGCAGTGCTCGGGGGGGAAACAAAAACATTCAGTACTTC
.,TRBJ2-2,.,TRBV20-1,CSARARGSTGELFF,TGCAGTGCTAGAGCGAGGGGGAGCACCGGGGAGCTGTTTTTT
TRBD2,TRBJ2-6,few,TRBV19,CASISGGSGANVLTF,TGTGCCAGTATCTCGGGGGGCTCTGGGGCCAACGTCCTGACTTTC
.,TRBJ2-6,.,TRBV5-5,CASSLVPSGANVLTF,TGTGCCAGCAGCTTGGTTCCCTCTGGGGCCAACGTCCTGACTTTC
TRBD1,TRBJ1-2,few,TRBV4-3,CASSQDLSYEWDRGNGYTF,TGCGCCAGCAGCCAAGATCTAAGTTACGAGTGGGACAGGGGGAATGGCTACACCTTC
TRBD1,TRBJ1-1,few,TRBV7-2,CASSTQGRGTEAFF,TGTGCCAGCAGCACACAGGGGAGGGGGACTGAAGCTTTCTTT
TRBD1,TRBJ1-6,.,TRBV12-3/TRBV12-4,CASSAGQPNSPLHF,TGTGCCAGCAGTGCGGGACAGCCCAATTCACCCCTCCACTTT
.,TRBJ1-1,.,TRBV2,CASSALQGSGTEAFF,TGTGCCAGCAGTGCCCTACAGGGAAGTGGGACTGAAGCTTTCTTT
.,TRBJ2-3,.,TRBV29-1,CSGRQEITDTQYF,TGCAGCGGCCGCCAAGAAATCACAGATACGCAGTATTTT
.,TRBJ1-5,.,TRBV2,CASSGPRGNQPQHF,TGTGCCAGCAGTGGGCCCCGAGGCAATCAGCCCCAGCATTTT
.,TRBJ2-3,.,TRBV9,CASSGSAGGAGTDTQYF,TGTGCCAGCAGCGGATCCGCCGGCGGGGCTGGCACAGATACGCAGTATTTT
.,TRBJ2-5,.,TRBV10-3,CAISDDQETQYF,TGTGCCATCAGTGATGACCAAGAGACCCAGTACTTC
TRBD1,TRBJ1-1,few,TRBV30,CAWSAGQGFNTEAFF,TGTGCCTGGAGTGCCGGACAGGGGTTTAACACTGAAGCTTTCTTT
.,TRBJ1-1,.,TRBV6-1,CAGSTEMNTEAFF,TGTGCCGGGTCCACAGAGATGAACACTGAAGCTTTCTTT